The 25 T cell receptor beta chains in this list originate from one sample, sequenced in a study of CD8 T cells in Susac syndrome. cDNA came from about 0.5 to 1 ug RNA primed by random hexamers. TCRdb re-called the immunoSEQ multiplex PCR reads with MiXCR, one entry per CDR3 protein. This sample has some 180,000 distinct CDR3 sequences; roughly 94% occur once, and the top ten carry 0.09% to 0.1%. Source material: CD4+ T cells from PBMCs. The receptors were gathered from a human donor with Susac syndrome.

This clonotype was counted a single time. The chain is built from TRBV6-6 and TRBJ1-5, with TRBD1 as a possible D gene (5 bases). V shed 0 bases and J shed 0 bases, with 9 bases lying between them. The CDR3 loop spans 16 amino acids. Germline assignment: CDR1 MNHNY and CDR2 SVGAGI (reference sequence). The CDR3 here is CASSYSGGYSNQPQHF. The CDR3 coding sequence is TGTGCCAGCAGTTACTCCGGGGGGTATAGCAATCAGCCCCAGCATTTT.

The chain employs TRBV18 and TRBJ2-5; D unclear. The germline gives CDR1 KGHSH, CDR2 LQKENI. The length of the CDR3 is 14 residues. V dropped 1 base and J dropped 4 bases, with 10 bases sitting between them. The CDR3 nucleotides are TGTGCCAGCTCACCACGGCGTGCCGTAGAGACCCAGTACTTC. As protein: CASSPRRAVETQYF.

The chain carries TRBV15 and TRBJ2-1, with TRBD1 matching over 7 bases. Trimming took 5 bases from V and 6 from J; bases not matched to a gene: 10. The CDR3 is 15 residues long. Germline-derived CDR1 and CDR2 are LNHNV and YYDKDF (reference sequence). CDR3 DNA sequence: TGTGCCACCAGCGCCGACAGGGTACGTGGCAATGAGCAGTTCTTC. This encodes CATSADRVRGNEQFF.

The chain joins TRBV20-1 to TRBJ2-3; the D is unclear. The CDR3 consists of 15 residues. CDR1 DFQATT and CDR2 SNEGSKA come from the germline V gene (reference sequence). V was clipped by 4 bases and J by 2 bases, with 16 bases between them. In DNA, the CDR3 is TGCAGTGCTACCCGGGTAGGGCTCTACACAGATACGCAGTATTTT. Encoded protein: CSATRVGLYTDTQYF.

As DNA, the CDR3 is TGTGCCAGCAGCCAAGGGAGCACAGATACGCAGTATTTT. It encodes CASSQGSTDTQYF. The rearrangement joins TRBV14 to TRBJ2-3; D remains unclear. This CDR3 contains 13 residues. V was shortened by 1 base and J by 0 bases, with 2 bases between the two germline ends. Germline CDR1 reads SGHDN; CDR2 reads FVKESK.

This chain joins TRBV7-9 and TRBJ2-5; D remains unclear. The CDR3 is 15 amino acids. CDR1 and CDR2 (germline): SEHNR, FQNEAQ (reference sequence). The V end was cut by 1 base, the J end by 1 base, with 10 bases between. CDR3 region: CASSLVWQIQETQYF. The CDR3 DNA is TGTGCCAGCAGCTTAGTCTGGCAAATCCAAGAGACCCAGTACTTC. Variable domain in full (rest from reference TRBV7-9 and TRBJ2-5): DTGVSQNPRHKITKRGQNVTFRCDPISEHNRLYWYRQTLGQGPEFLTYFQNEAQLEKSRLLSDRFSAERPKGSFSTLEIQRTEQGDSAMYLCASSLVWQIQETQYFGPGTRLLVL.

The DNA of the CDR3 is TGTGCCAGCCTCACGGGGAAGGGTAATGAAAAACTGTTTTTT. As protein: CASLTGKGNEKLFF. This chain links TRBV28 with TRBJ1-4; D remains ambiguous. Trimming removed 8 bases at V and 4 bases at J, with 14 bases between. CDR3 size: 14 residues. CDR1 is MDHEN, CDR2 SYDVKM, per germline.

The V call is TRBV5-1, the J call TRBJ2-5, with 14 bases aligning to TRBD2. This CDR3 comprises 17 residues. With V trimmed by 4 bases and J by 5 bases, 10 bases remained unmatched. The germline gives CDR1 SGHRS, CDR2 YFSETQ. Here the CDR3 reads CASSLGLAGGREETQYF. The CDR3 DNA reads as TGCGCCAGCAGCCTAGGACTAGCGGGGGGCCGAGAGGAGACCCAGTACTTC.

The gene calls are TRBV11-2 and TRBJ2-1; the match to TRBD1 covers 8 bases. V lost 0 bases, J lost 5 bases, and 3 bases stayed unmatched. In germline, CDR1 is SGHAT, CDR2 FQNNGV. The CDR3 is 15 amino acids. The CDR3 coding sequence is TGTGCCAGCAGCTTAGATCTGACAGGGGACAATGAGCAGTTCTTC. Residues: CASSLDLTGDNEQFF.

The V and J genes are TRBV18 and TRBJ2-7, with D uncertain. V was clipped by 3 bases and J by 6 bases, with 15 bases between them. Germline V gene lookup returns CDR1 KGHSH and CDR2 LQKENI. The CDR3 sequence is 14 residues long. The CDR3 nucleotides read TGTGCCAGCTCACCCCTAGTGTCGGGCTTCGAGCAGTACTTC. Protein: CASSPLVSGFEQYF. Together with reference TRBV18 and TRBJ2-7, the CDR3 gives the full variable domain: NAGVMQNPRHLVRRRGQEARLRCSPMKGHSHVYWYRQLPEEGLKFMVYLQKENIIDESGMPKERFSAEFPKEGPSILRIQQVVRGDSAAYFCASSPLVSGFEQYFGPGTRLTVT.

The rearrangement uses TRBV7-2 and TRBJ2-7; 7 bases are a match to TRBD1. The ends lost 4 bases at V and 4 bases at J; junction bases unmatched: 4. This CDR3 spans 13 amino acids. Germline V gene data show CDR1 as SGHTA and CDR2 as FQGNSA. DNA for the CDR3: TGTGCCAGCAGCTCCCCAGGGGGTTACGAGCAGTACTTC. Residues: CASSSPGGYEQYF.

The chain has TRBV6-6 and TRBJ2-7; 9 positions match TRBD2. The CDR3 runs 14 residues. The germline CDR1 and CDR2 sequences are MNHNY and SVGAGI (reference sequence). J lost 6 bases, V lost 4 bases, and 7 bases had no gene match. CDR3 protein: CASSFSGSRSEQYF. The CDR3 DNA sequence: TGTGCCAGCAGTTTTAGCGGGAGTCGTTCCGAGCAGTACTTC.

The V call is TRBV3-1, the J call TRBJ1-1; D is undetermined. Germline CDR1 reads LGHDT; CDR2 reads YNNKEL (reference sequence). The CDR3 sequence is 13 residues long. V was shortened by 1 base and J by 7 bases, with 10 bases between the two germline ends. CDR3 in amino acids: CASSQVVFDEAFF. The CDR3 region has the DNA TGTGCCAGCAGCCAAGTAGTTTTTGATGAAGCTTTCTTT. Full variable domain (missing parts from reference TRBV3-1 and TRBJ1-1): DTAVSQTPKYLVTQMGNDKSIKCEQNLGHDTMYWYKQDSKKFLKIMFSYNNKELIINETVPNRFSPKSPDKAHLNLHINSLELGDSAVYFCASSQVVFDEAFFGQGTRLTVV.

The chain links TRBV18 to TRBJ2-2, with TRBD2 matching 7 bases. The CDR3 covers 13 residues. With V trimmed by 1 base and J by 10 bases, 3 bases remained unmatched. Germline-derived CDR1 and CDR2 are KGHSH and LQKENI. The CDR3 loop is CASSPQRDAELFF. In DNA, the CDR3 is TGTGCCAGCTCACCACAGCGGGATGCGGAGCTGTTTTTT.

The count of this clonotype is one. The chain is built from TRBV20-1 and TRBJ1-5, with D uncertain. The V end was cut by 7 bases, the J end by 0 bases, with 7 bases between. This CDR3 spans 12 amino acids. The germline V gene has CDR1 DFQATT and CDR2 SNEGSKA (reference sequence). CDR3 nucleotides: TGCAGTGGCCAGTATAGCAATCAGCCCCAGCATTTT. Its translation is CSGQYSNQPQHF.

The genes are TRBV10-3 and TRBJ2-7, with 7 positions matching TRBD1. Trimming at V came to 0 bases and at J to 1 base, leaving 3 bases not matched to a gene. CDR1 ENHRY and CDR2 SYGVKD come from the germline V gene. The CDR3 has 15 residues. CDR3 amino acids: CAISESDRRSYEQYF. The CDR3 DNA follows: TGTGCCATCAGTGAGTCGGACAGGCGGTCCTACGAGCAGTACTTC.

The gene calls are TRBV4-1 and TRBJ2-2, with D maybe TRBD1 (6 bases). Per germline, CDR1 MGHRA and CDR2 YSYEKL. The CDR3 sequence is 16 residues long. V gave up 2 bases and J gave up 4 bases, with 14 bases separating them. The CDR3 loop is CASSQLRDTPTGELFF. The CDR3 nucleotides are TGCGCCAGCAGCCAACTCCGGGACACACCCACCGGGGAGCTGTTTTTT.

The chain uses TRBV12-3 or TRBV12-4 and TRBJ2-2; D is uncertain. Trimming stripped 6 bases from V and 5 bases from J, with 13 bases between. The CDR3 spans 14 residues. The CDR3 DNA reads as TGTGCCAGCAGCCGGAACGTGGAGACCGGGGAGCTGTTTTTT. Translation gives CASSRNVETGELFF.

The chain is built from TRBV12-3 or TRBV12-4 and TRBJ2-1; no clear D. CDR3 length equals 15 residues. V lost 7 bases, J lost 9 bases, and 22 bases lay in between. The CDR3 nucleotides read TGTGCCAGCAACCATCGCAGGCTTTCAGGTGGTGAGCAGTTCTTC. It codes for CASNHRRLSGGEQFF.

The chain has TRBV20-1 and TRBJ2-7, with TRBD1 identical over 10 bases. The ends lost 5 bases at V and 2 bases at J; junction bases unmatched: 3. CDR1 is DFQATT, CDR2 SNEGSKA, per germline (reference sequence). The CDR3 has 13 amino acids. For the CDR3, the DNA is TGCAGTGCTCGGACAGGGGGGGCCTACGAGCAGTACTTC. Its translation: CSARTGGAYEQYF.

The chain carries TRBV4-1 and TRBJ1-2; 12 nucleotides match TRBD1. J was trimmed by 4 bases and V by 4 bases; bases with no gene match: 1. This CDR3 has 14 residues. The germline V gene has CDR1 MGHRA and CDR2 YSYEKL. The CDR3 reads CASSRDRGPYGYTF. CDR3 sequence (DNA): TGCGCCAGCAGCCGGGACAGGGGGCCCTATGGCTACACCTTC.

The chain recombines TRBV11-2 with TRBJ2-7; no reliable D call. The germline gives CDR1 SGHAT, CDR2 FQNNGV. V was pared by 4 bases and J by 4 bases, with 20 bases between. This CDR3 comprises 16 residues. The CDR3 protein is CASSSPGWAAAYEQYF. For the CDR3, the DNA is TGTGCCAGCAGCTCCCCGGGTTGGGCGGCCGCATACGAGCAGTACTTC. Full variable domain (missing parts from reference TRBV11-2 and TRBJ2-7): EAGVAQSPRYKIIEKRQSVAFWCNPISGHATLYWYQQILGQGPKLLIQFQNNGVVDDSQLPKDRFSAERLKGVDSTLKIQPAKLEDSAVYLCASSSPGWAAAYEQYFGPGTRLTVT.

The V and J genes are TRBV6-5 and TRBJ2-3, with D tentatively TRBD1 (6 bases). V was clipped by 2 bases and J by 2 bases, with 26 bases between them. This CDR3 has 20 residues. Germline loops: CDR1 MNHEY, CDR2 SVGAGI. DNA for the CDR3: TGTGCCAGCAGTTACGCACTTCAAAACGCGCCGGGACACACCACAGATACGCAGTATTTT. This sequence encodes CASSYALQNAPGHTTDTQYF.

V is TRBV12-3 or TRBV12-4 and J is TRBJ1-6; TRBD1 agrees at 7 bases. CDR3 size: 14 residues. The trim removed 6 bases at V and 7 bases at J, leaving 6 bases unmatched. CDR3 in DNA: TGTGCCAGCAGCCGGGACAGCCAGAATTCACCCCTCCACTTT. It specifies CASSRDSQNSPLHF.

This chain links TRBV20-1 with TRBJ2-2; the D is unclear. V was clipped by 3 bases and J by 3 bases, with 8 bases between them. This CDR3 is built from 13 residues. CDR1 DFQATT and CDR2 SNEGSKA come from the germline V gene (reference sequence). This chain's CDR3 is CSARGSYTGELFF. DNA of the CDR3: TGCAGTGCTAGGGGATCTTACACCGGGGAGCTGTTTTTT.